This T cell receptor (beta chain) was observed in a study of circulating CD8 cells and anti-PD-1 response in melanoma. From live CD3+CD8+TCRalphabeta+ cells, four PD-1 and/or TIGIT subsets were sorted. By frequency in the sample, this clonotype is medium-sized. Its antigen is undetermined. The QIAseq Immune Repertoire TCR panel built the libraries from around 15 ng of total RNA. TCRdb redid the calling of the reads with MiXCR, one entry per CDR3 protein. This sample has 2,000 to 3,000 distinct CDR3 sequences, with almost 6.5% found just once. Regarding the study as a whole: Diversity ranked highest in DNEG and lowest in TIGIT subsets. Most experiments lacked replicates. The cohort mixed treatment-naive and previously treated patients.

The receptor comes from a human donor with melanoma. Source: CD8+ T cells from PBMCs, taken at baseline or after one month of anti-PD-1 therapy (not recorded which).

The CDR3 DNA reads TGCAGCGCCCACAGGGTGGAGAACACCGGGGAGCTGTTTTTT. Its translation is CSAHRVENTGELFF. The chain is built from TRBV29-1 and TRBJ2-2; perhaps TRBD1 as D (6 bases). Trimming cost V 7 bases and J 1 base, with 13 bases left between them. Germline CDR1 and CDR2: SQVTM and ANQGSEA. The CDR3 is 14 amino acids.